Below, 19 T cell receptor beta chains from the same sample are listed, as sequenced in a study of T cell clonality in common variable immunodeficiency. Produced via immunoSEQ multiplex PCR; TCRdb's table is partial and in-frame only. This sample comprises 40,000 to 55,000 clones, none seen once only. Sequenced material: peripheral blood mononuclear cells. Receptors were obtained from a person between 18 and 75 years old in good health.

The sample holds many counts of this clone. The read finishes 3 residues shy of the CDR3 end, and the germline J gene is used to complete it. The J gene is TRBJ2-1, the V gene TRBV7-2, with 8 nucleotides matching TRBD2. The junction had 4 bases not matched to a gene; V was cut back by 6 bases and J by 3 bases. Germline V CDR1 and CDR2: SGHTA, FQGNSA. The CDR3 spans 14 residues. The sequenced part of the CDR3 DNA is TGTGCCAGCAGGCCGGGGGGGGACTACAATGAG. Protein product: CASRPGGDYNE. In full, the CDR3 is CASRPGGDYNEQFF. Looking up the rest from reference TRBV7-2 and TRBJ2-1 gives the full variable domain: GAGVSQSPSNKVTEKGKDVELRCDPISGHTALYWYRQSLGQGLEFLIYFQGNSAPDKSGLPSDRFSAERTGGSVSTLTIQRTQQEDSAVYLCASRPGGDYNEQFFGPGTRLTVL.

There are many counts of this clone. The read is 3 residues too short to cover the CDR3 end, so that end is filled in from the germline J gene. The chain joins TRBV7-8 to TRBJ2-7; 7 bases align to TRBD1. The CDR3 consists of 15 residues. The germline V gene has CDR1 SGHVS and CDR2 FQNEAQ. The V segment lost 5 bases and the J segment 4 bases; nucleotides outside the gene matches: 11. The CDR3 is CASSAPGTAPYEQYF. The part of the CDR3 DNA that was read is TGTGCCAGCAGCGCACCCGGGACAGCGCCTTACGAG.

In this sample, this clone turned up many times. The CDR3 extends 3 residues past the end of the read, so its final part is completed from the germline J gene. The chain links TRBV6-2 or TRBV6-3 to TRBJ2-3, with a weak D call TRBD1 (6 bases). This CDR3 has 13 residues. The germline gives CDR1 MNHEY, CDR2 SVGEGT. V lost 6 bases to trimming and J lost 5 bases, with 12 bases between them. CDR3 DNA (partial): TGTGCCAGCAGAATTGGGGGCGTAGATACG. Its protein is CASRIGGVDT. In full, the CDR3 is CASRIGGVDTQYF.

This clone was detected ten times or more. With the read ending 3 residues before the CDR3 end, the germline J gene is used to fill in that end. The genes are TRBV7-9 and TRBJ1-4; D might be TRBD1 (5 bases). There are 15 residues in the CDR3. V was clipped by 5 bases and J by 4 bases, with 14 bases between them. Germline loops: CDR1 SEHNR, CDR2 FQNEAQ (reference sequence). The sequenced CDR3 bases are TGTGCCAGCAGCCCTGGCAGGGCAAATAATGAAAAA. Translating it yields CASSPGRANNEK. The complete CDR3 sequence is CASSPGRANNEKLFF.

This clone has at least ten counts. Sequencing ends 3 residues short of the CDR3 end; the germline J gene provides the rest. The chain joins TRBV7-2 to TRBJ1-2, with D uncertain. CDR1 and CDR2 (germline): SGHTA, FQGNSA. Trimming took 2 bases from V and 7 from J, leaving 8 bases between them. The CDR3 runs to 12 residues. The sequenced CDR3 bases are TGTGCCAGCAGCTTACCCTTCGGTGGC. Translating gives CASSLPFGG. The CDR3 as a whole reads CASSLPFGGYTF. Filled out from reference TRBV7-2 and TRBJ1-2, the complete variable domain reads GAGVSQSPSNKVTEKGKDVELRCDPISGHTALYWYRQSLGQGLEFLIYFQGNSAPDKSGLPSDRFSAERTGGSVSTLTIQRTQQEDSAVYLCASSLPFGGYTFGSGTRLTVV.

This clone was detected ten times or more. Sequencing ends 3 residues short of the CDR3 end; the germline J gene provides the rest. The gene calls are TRBV20-1 and TRBJ2-2, with 11 bases lining up with TRBD2. The germline V gene has CDR1 DFQATT and CDR2 SNEGSKA (reference sequence). V lost 0 bases, J lost 0 bases, and 3 bases stayed unmatched. This CDR3 region has 17 residues. CDR3: CSARDLLAGANTGELFF. Partial CDR3 DNA: TGCAGTGCTAGAGATCTACTAGCGGGGGCGAACACCGGGGAG.

There are many counts of this clone. The read ends 3 residues shy of where the CDR3 ends; the end is completed using the germline J gene. The chain uses TRBV3-1 (or the pseudogene TRBV3-2) and TRBJ2-7, with 9 bases fitting TRBD1. V was clipped by 6 bases and J by 0 bases; unmatched bases: 6. CDR3 length: 15 residues. In germline, CDR1 is LGHDT, CDR2 YNNKEL (reference sequence). CDR3: CASSPGTGLSYEQYF. The part of the CDR3 DNA that was read is TGTGCCAGCAGTCCCGGGACAGGGCTCTCCTACGAG.

The sample holds many counts of this clone. The missing CDR3 end, 3 residues past where the read stops, is filled in from the germline J gene. The genes are TRBV5-1 and TRBJ1-2; 7 positions agree with TRBD1. This CDR3 has 16 amino acids. The germline gives CDR1 SGHRS, CDR2 YFSETQ. V was pared by 4 bases and J by 0 bases, with 9 bases of the junction left unmatched. The covered CDR3 bases are TGCGCCAGCAGCCCTGGATGGACAGGAGCTAACTATGGC. The encoded protein is CASSPGWTGANYG. The full CDR3 protein reads CASSPGWTGANYGYTF.

This clone came up many times. The DNA read from the CDR3 is TGTGCCAGCAGCCCACAAGAGACC. Its translation is CASSPQET. The full CDR3 reads CASSPQETQYF. The chain carries TRBV7-2 and TRBJ2-5; D gene uncertain. Read sequence stops 3 residues before the CDR3 end, and the germline J gene provides the missing end. Germline V gene data show CDR1 as SGHTA and CDR2 as FQGNSA. Trimming shortened V by 5 bases and J by 2 bases, and 3 bases separated the two germline ends. The CDR3 has 11 amino acids.

In its sample, this clone was seen many times. The read ends 3 residues shy of where the CDR3 ends; the end is completed using the germline J gene. The chain has TRBV5-1 and TRBJ2-4; 9 nucleotides line up with TRBD1. This CDR3 region has 14 residues. Germline-derived CDR1 and CDR2 are SGHRS and YFSETQ. CDR3 region: CASSFGTGSSGQYF. The CDR3 DNA, read in part, is TGCGCCAGCAGCTTTGGGACAGGGAGCTCTGGT.

This clone was recorded at least ten times. The CDR3 is cut off 3 residues early in the read; its end comes from the germline J gene. This chain connects TRBV6-4 to TRBJ2-1; D is possibly TRBD2 (6 bases). This CDR3 spans 12 amino acids. V lost 6 bases, J lost 9 bases, and 12 bases lay in between. The germline CDR1 and CDR2 sequences are MRHNA and SNTAGT. CDR3 region: CASSRLGGEQFF. CDR3 bases read: TGTGCCAGCAGCCGGCTGGGGGGTGAG.

This clone has just a few counts. Coverage ceases 3 residues before the CDR3 finishes, and the germline J gene fills in the end. V and J are TRBV20-1 and TRBJ1-2, with 10 bases that match TRBD1. V lost 4 bases, J lost 4 bases, and 15 bases stayed unmatched. This CDR3 comprises 17 residues. Germline CDR1 is DFQATT and CDR2 is SNEGSKA (reference sequence). CDR3 DNA (partial): TGCAGTGCTAAGGGAAACAGTGGGGGACAGGGGTCCTATGGC. Translated, it gives CSAKGNSGGQGSYG. The full CDR3 protein is CSAKGNSGGQGSYGYTF.

This clone was seen many times. The read finishes 3 residues shy of the CDR3 end, and the germline J gene is used to complete it. The genes are TRBV6-4 and TRBJ1-6; D is possibly TRBD1 (5 bases). Germline CDR1 reads MRHNA; CDR2 reads SNTAGT. CDR3 length equals 13 residues. CDR3 bases read: TGTGCCAGCAGGGTCCCAGGCACAGGTACC. This translates into CASRVPGTGT. The complete CDR3 reads CASRVPGTGTLHF.

This clone showed up many times. CDR3 sequence: CASSPQRAQETQYF. CDR3 bases read: TGTGCCAGCTCACCACAGCGGGCCCAAGAGACC. The rearrangement links TRBV18 to TRBJ2-5; D may be TRBD2 (6 bases). The CDR3 extends 3 residues past the end of the read, so its final part is completed from the germline J gene. Trimming removed 1 base at V and 1 base at J, with 7 bases between. Germline V gene sequence: CDR1 KGHSH, CDR2 LQKENI. The CDR3 spans 14 residues.

This clone was seen a handful of times. The read comes to an end 3 residues before the CDR3 does, leaving the germline J gene to fill in the end. The chain is built from TRBV7-2 and TRBJ2-3; 9 nucleotides match TRBD2. CDR1 and CDR2 (germline): SGHTA, FQGNSA. The CDR3 covers 16 residues. CDR3 residues: CASSLARAGGPETQYF. Partial CDR3 DNA: TGTGCCAGCAGCTTAGCTCGCGCGGGGGGGCCGGAGACG.

This clone was counted at least ten times. The read ends 3 residues before the CDR3 terminus; that terminus is restored from the germline J gene. The V call is TRBV5-1, the J call TRBJ2-2; D might be TRBD1 or TRBD2, each matching 6 bases. This CDR3 comprises 14 residues. Germline V CDR1 and CDR2: SGHRS, YFSETQ. CDR3 protein: CASSWRDNDEKLFF. CDR3 DNA, as far as it was read: TGCGCCAGCAGCTGGCGGGACAATGATGAAAAG.

About this clone itself: Read data end 3 residues before the CDR3 end; the end is taken from the germline J gene. This chain joins TRBV19 and TRBJ1-2, with a weak D call TRBD1 (6 bases). The CDR3 has 13 residues. The germline gives CDR1 LNHDA, CDR2 SQIVND (reference sequence). The CDR3 reads CASRTASTDTYTF. CDR3 bases read: TGTGCCAGTCGGACAGCTAGCACAGATACC.

This clone was counted many times. The CDR3 end falls 3 residues outside the read, so it is completed with the germline J gene. The J gene is TRBJ2-1, the V gene TRBV12-5, with 8 nucleotides matching TRBD1. This CDR3 has 14 amino acids. Trimming took 7 bases from V and 2 from J; bases not matched to a gene: 4. Germline V CDR1 and CDR2: LGHNT, FRNRAP. CDR3 amino acids: CASVPGQAYNEQFF. The sequenced part of the CDR3 DNA is TGTGCTAGTGTTCCGGGACAGGCCTACAATGAG.

Comments on this clone: Coverage ceases 3 residues before the CDR3 finishes, and the germline J gene fills in the end. The chain combines TRBV5-1 with TRBJ2-7; 9 bases map to TRBD2. V dropped 0 bases and J dropped 6; count of bases not matched to a gene: 7. The CDR3 extends over 15 amino acids. Germline V lookup: CDR1 SGHRS, CDR2 YFSETQ. The DNA read from the CDR3 is TGCGCCAGCAGCTTGGAGGGGCTAGCGGGGCGCGAG. The encoded protein is CASSLEGLAGRE. The entire CDR3 is CASSLEGLAGREQYF.